Listed below are T cell receptor beta chains from one sample, sequenced in a study of blood T cell repertoires in COVID-19. Here immunoSEQ multiplex PCR was the method, and the copy in TCRdb shows in-frame clones only, minus some. The table includes roughly 250,000 clones, approximately 85% detected once. What was sequenced was PBMCs or T cells enriched from blood (not recorded which). These TCRs come from a woman aged 50 to 65 who had recovered from COVID-19. CDR3s leave out the opening cysteine and the closing phenylalanine or tryptophan. Fields, in order: clone size, V gene, CDR3 protein. Size tells how often a clone was seen (once, few, many) or the class of an expanded clone, and some rows leave it out.

size: few
V: TRBV4-1
CDR3: ASSQETSASGELF

size: .
V: TRBV10-3
CDR3: AISDESGRGEEGMWYNEQF

size: .
V: TRBV10-3
CDR3: AISESRDRVADTQY

size: .
V: TRBV5-5
CDR3: ASSLAAESPLH

size: .
V: TRBV30
CDR3: AWMGQGFSNTEAF

size: .
V: TRBV7-2
CDR3: ASSRPAGGGGGSYEQY

size: .
V: TRBV28
CDR3: ASSLGLAVFTDTQY

size: .
V: TRBV5-1
CDR3: ASSLPAYNEQF

size: few
V: TRBV2
CDR3: ASSLTGIYGYT

size: .
V: TRBV2
CDR3: ASSDSGRDTQY

size: .
V: TRBV28
CDR3: ASRPSGSVADTQY

size: .
V: TRBV5-4
CDR3: ASSLPSGRLYEQY

size: .
V: TRBV27
CDR3: ASSLWQGDEAF

size: .
V: TRBV4-1
CDR3: ASSQGWSPSLTLEQY

size: .
V: TRBV5-1
CDR3: ASSLVGQTYEQY

size: .
V: TRBV7-2
CDR3: ASSADSGRARETQY

size: .
V: TRBV27
CDR3: ASRPVKGQGAYNSPLH

size: .
V: TRBV27
CDR3: ASRTGTSGFYEQF

size: .
V: TRBV6-5
CDR3: ASSYLTGAGYT

size: .
V: TRBV2
CDR3: ASKETGHTLETQY

size: .
V: TRBV6-1
CDR3: ASSDVAENYNEQF

size: few
V: TRBV5-4
CDR3: ASRVAGGPYEQY

size: .
V: TRBV28
CDR3: ASSSGQPSGYGYT

size: few
V: TRBV27
CDR3: ASSRGAEPRETQY

size: .
V: TRBV6-1
CDR3: ASTETSGSSYEQY

size: .
V: TRBV29-1
CDR3: SARSRTSYNEQF

size: .
V: TRBV5-1
CDR3: ASSFGLNTGELF

size: .
V: TRBV28
CDR3: ASSLAGGPYEQY

size: .
V: TRBV18
CDR3: ASSPPNLSGNTIY

size: .
V: TRBV27
CDR3: ASSFFYSGRHNEQF

size: .
V: TRBV5-1
CDR3: ASSLGSGTGSFWETQY

size: .
V: TRBV21-1
CDR3: ARKVKSYSNQPQH

size: .
V: TRBV2
CDR3: ASSHNSDRAHEQY

size: .
V: TRBV28
CDR3: ASSLQLAGSYEQY

size: .
V: TRBV19
CDR3: ASSIGLGTSGRGKQF

size: .
V: TRBV6-5
CDR3: ASRGTSGRFYEQY

size: .
V: TRBV27
CDR3: ASSTNAGGGAQY

size: .
V: TRBV7-9
CDR3: ASSLAQAFNEQF

size: .
V: TRBV27
CDR3: ASSLSSLAEAF

size: .
V: TRBV4-2
CDR3: ASSQDTGTGGSPLH

size: .
V: TRBV7-9
CDR3: ASSQGVGRSNYGYT

size: .
V: TRBV11-2
CDR3: ASTIGQGEEKLF

size: .
V: TRBV19
CDR3: ASRFRGGNQPQH

size: .
V: TRBV19
CDR3: ASSRQNTEAF

size: few
V: TRBV19
CDR3: ASSIRDTNQPQH

size: .
V: TRBV9
CDR3: ASSLRLGTGELF

size: once
V: TRBV10-1
CDR3: ASNRDRNSPLH

size: .
V: TRBV19
CDR3: ASKGTGVSPLH

size: .
V: TRBV15
CDR3: ATSRDYGTLNEQF

size: .
V: TRBV27
CDR3: ASSPSTKLLHEQY

size: .
V: TRBV28
CDR3: ASSPQGFEQY

size: .
V: TRBV14
CDR3: ASSQRGLYTDTQY